The present entry profiles one T cell receptor (beta chain) with its context. Its specific antigen is unknown. The record has no base qualities; no much larger clone is one base away. Libraries were built with multiplex PCR. TCRdb records Illumina HiSeq 4000 as the sequencer. To build TCR beta libraries, CDR3 regions were amplified by Arm-PCR using iRepertoire HTBI primers. PCR products were gel purified before sequencing. Per the authors' processing: A total of 62 TRBV and 14 TRBJ segments were identified across samples and were used for gene usage analysis of CDR3 amino acid clonotypes. COPE and FqMerger were used to merge the filtered high-quality paired reads into contigs. BLAST was used to align contigs to the IMGT TRBV, TRBD and TRBJ reference genes, and CDR3 was defined following IMGT. Any clonotype with a frequency above 0.1% was counted as a highly expanded clone. Shannon entropy was used to measure repertoire diversity, and the Gini coefficient was used to measure V-J evenness. A clonotype was considered public if more than one individual shared it. The public reads were reanalyzed by TCRdb: fastp trimming at Q25, MiXCR alignment, in-frame beta chains only. Every entry covers one CDR3 protein and lists the most common genes and DNA from its rows. In this record, the V and J calls reflect TCRdb's handling and not the investigators' own analysis. The table for this sample lists roughly 510,000 distinct CDR3 sequences; approximately 16% of them were counted only once. Around 12% of the sample is taken by the ten largest.

Sequences DFQATT (CDR1) and SNEGSKA (CDR2) are obtained from the germline V gene (reference sequence). Its CDR3 holds 13 amino acids, cysteine through phenylalanine. Left in the record is the CDR3 DNA by itself, 39 bases read in frame from the first base. V and J lose 5 bases and 5 bases, and a span of 13 bases separates them. The sample comes from a study of regulatory T cells in long-lasting Graves disease (dated by TCRdb to the early 2020s). For the study in its entirety: Antithyroid drugs had been taken for less than 3 months by newly diagnosed Graves' disease patients. A total of roughly 33 samples were covered by TCR sequencing, comprising some 13 persistent and around 20 newly diagnosed Graves' disease patients. Persistent Graves' disease patients were compared with newly diagnosed Graves' disease patients by peripheral blood TCR sequencing and RNA sequencing. The study took place in China and was registered as a clinical trial. The full study reports these points: The small sample size was acknowledged by the authors as a limitation that may reduce accuracy. Sequencing and analysis were restricted to the TCR beta chain. Preferential use of TRBV28, TRBJ1-2 and TRBJ2-5 was observed in persistent disease, whereas TRBV20-1 and TRBJ2-1 were favored in newly diagnosed disease. Because the primary lesion, thyroid tissue, could not be accessed, the study looked at peripheral blood alone. Lower TCR Shannon entropy and fewer highly expanded clones were observed in persistent Graves' disease patients than in newly diagnosed patients, which suggested clonal expansion. More public clonotypes were shared among persistent patients (fewer than 3,000) than among newly diagnosed patients (roughly 1,000).

The time point label on this specimen signifies: newly diagnosed GD, antithyroid drugs for less than 3 months. For both TCR sequencing and RNA sequencing, RNA was extracted from PBMCs using TRIzol. The diagnosis of Graves' disease followed American Thyroid Association guidelines. Patients were recruited from an endocrinology department in Xi'an, China. From each patient, 8 to 10 milliliters of peripheral blood was collected into an EDTA anticoagulant tube. PBMCs were isolated by Ficoll Paque Plus density gradient separation without further T cell sorting. An Agilent 2100 Bioanalyzer and agarose gel were used to assess RNA quality, and a NanoDrop 2000 was used to measure RNA concentration. These data also formed part of another study, on T cells in Graves' hyperthyroidism and ophthalmopathy. The other study reports the following: Stable Graves' hyperthyroidism was defined as the absence of progression to ophthalmopathy over 18 months of follow-up. The hyperthyroidism patients were between 18 and 65 years old and newly diagnosed, with a disease duration of less than 2 months. The study excluded patients with uncontrolled infections, other autoimmune diseases, pregnancy or lactation. Diagnoses were established on the basis of clinical symptoms, serum thyroxine and TRAb, thyroid ultrasound, and orbital computed tomography. The first round of RT-PCR for the TCR CDR3 was performed with the HTBI primer set and the Qiagen OneStep RT-PCR kit. Most expanded thyroid clonotypes (frequency above 0.001) were also detected in blood, a finding suggesting that blood repertoires may reflect thyroid immune responses. A 13 V-J signature model separated ophthalmopathy from stable hyperthyroidism, with over 85% sensitivity and 81% to 82% specificity in cross-validation and 80%/75% in testing. During validation, the model predicted progression to ophthalmopathy a median of around 7 months ahead of onset, with roughly 65% sensitivity and about 75% specificity. TCR V-J signatures able to tell the groups apart were searched for in a discovery cohort of 100 patients, of whom 43 had Graves' ophthalmopathy and around 57 had stable Graves' hyperthyroidism. Prospective prediction of ophthalmopathy was tested in an independent validation cohort consisting of about 20 hyperthyroidism patients and 17 patients who later progressed to ophthalmopathy. For training and testing, the roughly 100 patients in the discovery cohort were randomly divided in a 7:3 ratio. Thyroid tissue and blood T-cell repertoires from six Graves' hyperthyroidism patients were also compared in the study. Following sampling, methimazole starting at 30 mg daily was given to hyperthyroidism patients, and high-dose intravenous methylprednisolone was given to ophthalmopathy patients. Libraries were constructed in a second round of multiplex PCR, after which size selection and purification were carried out. The libraries were sequenced on an Illumina HiSeq2000 using paired-end 100 bp reads. SOAPnuke was used to process the raw data, removing reads that contained adapters or uncalled bases, had a mean Phred below 15, or lacked an exact match to the constant primer or identifier. High-quality paired reads were merged with COPE v1.2.5, and unique nucleotide sequences were defined as clonotypes. MiTCR v1.1 was used to align the clonotypes against IMGT TRBV, TRBD and TRBJ reference segments. The analysis included only V-J combinations with a frequency above 0.0001, which together covered approximately 99% of the repertoires. The TCS score was defined as F50 (clonal expansion) divided by E x V (chaos), with BLOSUM62-based TCRdist calculated between CDR3 peptides within each V-J. Welch's t-statistics and random forest reduced roughly 500 V-J features to 13, which were used in a naive Bayes classifier (R e1071). No statistical method was used to set the sample size in advance, and investigators knew the group allocation. The paper describes TCR Vbeta CDR3 sequencing of around 130 peripheral blood samples, made up of about 41 ophthalmopathy patients, approximately 73 hyperthyroidism patients and 17 progressor patients.

Sequenced here: peripheral blood mononuclear cells (PBMCs), sampled at new diagnosis, from a patient treated with antithyroid drugs. The source of this sequence is a man aged 18-30 years with Graves disease. Donor details come from another sample of the same person, matched by shared clones. Recombination joined TRBV20-1 with TRBJ1-5; the D gene remains uncertain. CDR3 protein: CSARLLVDQPQHF. The DNA sequence is as follows: TGCAGTGCTCGGCTGTTAGTAGATCAGCCCCAGCATTTT.